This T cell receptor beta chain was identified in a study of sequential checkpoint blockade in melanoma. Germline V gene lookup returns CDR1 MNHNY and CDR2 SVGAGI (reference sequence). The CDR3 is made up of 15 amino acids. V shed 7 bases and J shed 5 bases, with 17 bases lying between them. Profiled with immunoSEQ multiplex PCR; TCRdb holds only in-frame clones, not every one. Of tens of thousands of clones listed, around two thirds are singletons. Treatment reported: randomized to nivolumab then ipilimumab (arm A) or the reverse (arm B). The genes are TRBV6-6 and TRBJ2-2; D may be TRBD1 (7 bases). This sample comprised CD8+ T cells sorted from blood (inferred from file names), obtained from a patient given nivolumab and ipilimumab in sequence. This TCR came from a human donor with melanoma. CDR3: CASKEGAPETGELFF. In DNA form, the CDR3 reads TGTGCCAGCAAGGAGGGGGCCCCGGAGACCGGGGAGCTGTTTTTT.